Below are 31 T cell receptor beta chains sequenced from a single sample in a study of T cells in Graves' hyperthyroidism and ophthalmopathy (dated by TCRdb to between 2017 and 2020). The library relied on multiplex PCR. For sequencing, an Illumina HiSeq 2000 was employed. The TCR beta CDR3 regions were amplified from RNA transcripts. The TCR CDR3 was subjected to a first round of RT-PCR using the HTBI primer set and the Qiagen OneStep RT-PCR kit. TCRdb trimmed the raw reads at Q25, called clones with MiXCR and kept productive beta chains. Each CDR3 protein appears once, grouped with its most common genes and DNA. For this sample there are 500,000 to 650,000 distinct CDR3 sequences; 14% appear just once. The ten largest account for about an eighth of the sample. Sequenced: blood. These receptors all stem from a woman between 50 and 59 years old with Graves' ophthalmopathy.

This chain connects TRBV2 to TRBJ2-7, with 8 bases fitting TRBD2. Germline CDR1 is SNHLY and CDR2 is FYNNEI. The V gene end was trimmed by 10 bases and the J gene end by 6 bases; junction bases not matched to a gene: 5. The CDR3 spans 11 residues. The CDR3 spells CATVAGREQYF. For the CDR3, the DNA is TGTGCCACCGTAGCGGGGCGCGAGCAGTACTTC. The full variable domain, in which reference TRBV2 and TRBJ2-7 provide the parts outside the CDR3, is EPEVTQTPSHQVTQMGQEVILRCVPISNHLYFYWYRQILGQKVEFLVSFYNNEISEKSEIFDDQFSVERPDGSNFTLKIRSTKLEDSAMYFCATVAGREQYFGPGTRLTVT.

This clonotype was detected only once. One base away lies a much larger clone, so this may be a sequencing read error. The chain has TRBV27 and TRBJ1-2; weak D call: TRBD1 (5 bases). Trimming stripped 6 bases from V and 2 bases from J, with 7 bases between. The CDR3 contains 12 residues. Germline CDR1 and CDR2: MNHEY and SMNVEV (reference sequence). CDR3 DNA: TGTGCCAGCAGGGGGGAGAACTATGGCTACACCTTC. Encoded protein: CASRGENYGYTF.

A word on this clonotype: At one end the junction does not follow the germline gene, possibly because of a read error. This CDR3 is CASSGPPTTRVETQYF. In nucleotides, the CDR3 is TGTGCCAGCAGTGGTCCCCCGACGACTAGGGTGGAGACCCAATACTTC. The rearrangement links TRBV2 to TRBJ2-5, with D possibly TRBD2 on 6 matching bases. Germline V gives CDR1 SNHLY, CDR2 FYNNEI. The CDR3 is made up of 16 amino acids.

J is TRBJ2-1 and V is TRBV12-5; 8 nucleotides line up with TRBD2. Germline V gene sequence: CDR1 LGHNT, CDR2 FRNRAP. The trim removed 0 bases at V and 5 bases at J, leaving 9 bases unmatched. CDR3 size: 17 residues. DNA of the CDR3: TGTGCTAGTGGTTTGGTAATTCGACTAGCGATTAACAATGAGCAGTTCTTC. Translation: CASGLVIRLAINNEQFF.

This clonotype appeared a few times. The chain is built from TRBV9 and TRBJ2-3, with 11 bases that match TRBD1. Trimming removed 0 bases from V and 1 base from J; junction bases left unmatched: 10. Germline V gives CDR1 SGDLS, CDR2 YYNGEE. CDR3 length: 19 residues. This chain's CDR3 is CASSVGSGQGVGRTDTQYF. CDR3 DNA: TGTGCCAGCAGCGTAGGTTCGGGACAGGGGGTCGGGCGCACAGATACGCAGTATTTT.

Ten or more counts support this clonotype. The rearrangement uses TRBV20-1 and TRBJ2-3, with D possibly TRBD2 on 6 matching bases. Trimming removed 6 bases at V and 2 bases at J, with 21 bases between. The CDR3 consists of 16 residues. Germline V CDR1 and CDR2: DFQATT, SNEGSKA (reference sequence). Here the CDR3 reads CSAPPQSGTYTDTQYF. CDR3 nucleotide sequence: TGCAGTGCCCCCCCCCAATCCGGGACTTACACAGATACGCAGTATTTT.

Many counts were recorded for this clonotype. The rearrangement joins TRBV12-3 or TRBV12-4 to TRBJ1-5; TRBD1 aligns across 8 bases. The CDR3 consists of 15 residues. Germline trimming cut 6 bases from V and 6 bases from J; bases unmatched to any gene: 10. Here the CDR3 reads CASSRTTGAGQPQHF. CDR3 sequence (DNA): TGTGCCAGCAGCCGCACGACAGGGGCAGGTCAGCCCCAGCATTTT.

This clonotype was detected ten times or more. V gene TRBV6-2 or TRBV6-3 combines with J gene TRBJ1-5, with D uncertain. Looked up from germline, CDR1 is MNHEY and CDR2 is SVGEGT. Trimming left V 5 bases short and J 6 bases short, with 14 bases between. The CDR3 length is 14 residues. CDR3 bases: TGTGCCAGCAGTCCGAGGGAAGCGGTTCAGCCCCAGCATTTT. Amino acid sequence: CASSPREAVQPQHF.

This clonotype was seen repeatedly, ten times or more. The V call is TRBV6-2 or TRBV6-3, the J call TRBJ2-7; 10 nucleotides line up with TRBD2. The CDR3 is made up of 16 amino acids. Germline V gene data show CDR1 as MNHEY and CDR2 as SVGEGT. V lost 5 bases to trimming and J lost 5 bases; unmatched junction nucleotides: 12. CDR3 residues: CASSKTVPSGSNEQYF. The CDR3 bases are TGTGCCAGCAGTAAGACGGTTCCTAGCGGGAGTAACGAGCAGTACTTC.

This clonotype has a count of ten or more. The rearrangement links TRBV6-1 to TRBJ2-5; 11 bases line up with TRBD1. Trimming took 3 bases from V and 5 from J; bases not matched to a gene: 11. The V gene's germline CDR1 is MNHNS and CDR2 SASEGT. The CDR3 sequence is 17 residues long. In nucleotides, the CDR3 is TGTGCCAGCAGTGATCGACTAGGACAGGGGGCTTGGGAGACCCAGTACTTC. This translates into CASSDRLGQGAWETQYF.

This chain joins TRBV7-8 and TRBJ1-1; D is unresolved. The CDR3 sequence is 14 residues long. Germline V gene lookup returns CDR1 SGHVS and CDR2 FQNEAQ. The V gene lost 7 bases and the J gene lost 4 bases, with 16 bases spanning the gap. The CDR3 DNA sequence: TGTGCCAGCATCGAACCAGGAAAAAGCACTGAAGCTTTCTTT. This gives the protein CASIEPGKSTEAFF.

This clonotype came up many times. This chain joins TRBV28 and TRBJ2-6; 9 bases align to TRBD1. Germline values: CDR1 MDHEN, CDR2 SYDVKM. This CDR3 is built from 18 residues. V shed 5 bases and J 4 bases; nucleotides not matched to a gene: 12. In nucleotides, the CDR3 is TGTGCCAGCAGTGCCCCGGGACAGGGACTATTAGGGGCCAACGTCCTGACTTTC. It is translated as CASSAPGQGLLGANVLTF.

The chain carries TRBV2 and TRBJ1-1; the match to TRBD1 covers 12 bases. Losses at the gene ends were 7 bases for V and 6 bases for J; bases not matched to a gene: 12. Germline CDR1 SNHLY, CDR2 FYNNEI. CDR3 length equals 16 residues. This CDR3 is CASKSRDRGQEAEAFF. CDR3 sequence (DNA): TGTGCCAGCAAAAGTAGGGACAGGGGGCAGGAGGCTGAAGCTTTCTTT.

For this clonotype: Just one base apart from a much larger clone, this may be a read error. The chain joins TRBV12-3 or TRBV12-4 to TRBJ1-1; D gene ambiguous. The CDR3 consists of 12 residues. Trimming removed 6 bases from V and 6 bases from J, with 11 bases in between. The CDR3 region has the DNA TGTGCCAGCAGAGACGTCAGCGCTGAAGCTTTCTTT. This codes for CASRDVSAEAFF.

As regards this clonotype: A single base separates this from a much larger clone, so it may be a read error. V gene TRBV27 combines with J gene TRBJ2-7, with 9 bases identical to TRBD1. This CDR3 contains 14 residues. In germline, CDR1 is MNHEY, CDR2 SMNVEV (reference sequence). The CDR3 DNA reads as TGTGTCAGCAGTACCGAGGACAGGGGTCGCGAGCAGTACTTC. Protein sequence: CVSSTEDRGREQYF.

This clonotype was recorded many times. The chain employs TRBV5-1 and TRBJ2-3; 15 bases line up with TRBD2. Germline values: CDR1 SGHRS, CDR2 YFSETQ. The CDR3 runs 19 residues. V lost 3 bases to trimming and J lost 2 bases; unmatched junction nucleotides: 10. For the CDR3, the DNA is TGCGCCAGCAGCTCGGGACTAGCGGGAGGAATCCCCTCCACAGATACGCAGTATTTT. Amino acids: CASSSGLAGGIPSTDTQYF.

The V call is TRBV19, the J call TRBJ2-2; no reliable D call. The CDR3 has 16 amino acids. Germline CDR1 is LNHDA and CDR2 is SQIVND (reference sequence). The V and J ends lost 1 base and 7 bases respectively, with 16 bases between them. CDR3 bases: TGTGCCAGTAGTATAGTAGGGCTCCCCGGTCACGGGGAGCTGTTTTTT. Protein sequence: CASSIVGLPGHGELFF.

The chain links TRBV28 to TRBJ2-5; D call uncertain. CDR1 and CDR2 from the germline V gene are MDHEN and SYDVKM. Trimming stripped 3 bases from V and 0 bases from J, with 11 bases between. The CDR3 loop spans 15 amino acids. Here the CDR3 DNA reads TGTGCCAGCAGTTTCCGGAGCTCCTACCAAGAGACCCAGTACTTC. Translating it yields CASSFRSSYQETQYF.

V and J are TRBV14 and TRBJ1-4, with D possibly TRBD1 on 5 matching bases. The V end lost 4 bases, the J end lost 0 bases, and 9 bases lay between the germline ends. The CDR3 has 15 residues. Germline CDR1 is SGHDN and CDR2 is FVKESK. Here the CDR3 reads CASSPQQATNEKLFF. The DNA of the CDR3 is TGTGCCAGCAGCCCTCAACAGGCAACTAATGAAAAACTGTTTTTT.

This clonotype came up many times. The chain employs TRBV24-1 and TRBJ2-1; D possibly uses TRBD1 or TRBD2 (5 bases each). Looked up from germline, CDR1 is KGHDR and CDR2 is SFDVKD. Deletions cut 0 bases from V and 5 bases from J, with 13 bases between. The CDR3 consists of 16 residues. The CDR3: CATSDLGGSWDNEQFF. The CDR3 region has the DNA TGTGCCACCAGTGATTTGGGGGGTTCTTGGGACAATGAGCAGTTCTTC.

This clonotype came up many times. The chain uses TRBV11-1 and TRBJ2-1, with D perhaps matching TRBD2 (6 bases). In germline, CDR1 is SGHAT, CDR2 FQDESV (reference sequence). This CDR3 contains 11 residues. V lost 2 bases to trimming and J lost 12 bases, with 8 bases between them. CDR3 nucleotide sequence: TGTGCCAGCAGCTTAAGGGGAGGGCAGTTCTTC. This codes for CASSLRGGQFF.

The rearrangement uses TRBV20-1 and TRBJ2-5; a possible D gene is TRBD1 (7 bases). Germline lookup yields CDR1 DFQATT and CDR2 SNEGSKA (reference sequence). CDR3 length: 14 residues. V was cut by 3 bases and J by 4 bases, with 15 bases left in between. CDR3 in DNA: TGCAGTGCTAGTCTGCCAGGGGGAGGAGAGACCCAGTACTTC. This encodes CSASLPGGGETQYF.

Many counts were recorded for this clonotype. This chain links TRBV28 with TRBJ1-5, with D unclear. This CDR3 comprises 15 residues. Germline V gene data show CDR1 as MDHEN and CDR2 as SYDVKM. Trimming took 3 bases from V and 6 from J, leaving 15 bases between them. In DNA form, the CDR3 reads TGTGCCAGCAGTTTTTTACAGAGCCTGGCTCAGCCCCAGCATTTT. As protein: CASSFLQSLAQPQHF.

The CDR3 coding sequence is TGTGCCAGCAGCGACTACAGTGGGGCCAACGTCCTGACTTTC. It specifies CASSDYSGANVLTF. The chain is built from TRBV9 and TRBJ2-6; unclear D gene. The germline gives CDR1 SGDLS, CDR2 YYNGEE. Between the trimmed V and J ends, which lost 3 bases and 3 bases, there was a span of 7 bases. The CDR3 sequence is 14 residues long.

This clonotype was counted a few times. The genes are TRBV20-1 and TRBJ1-2; D uncertain. V lost 3 bases and J lost 2, with 25 bases in between. This CDR3 spans 18 amino acids. Germline V gene data show CDR1 as DFQATT and CDR2 as SNEGSKA (reference sequence). The CDR3 DNA is TGCAGTGCTAGCCTGGGGAGTCCGGGGTTGGGGAACAACTATGGCTACACCTTC. Its protein product is CSASLGSPGLGNNYGYTF.

V gene TRBV5-1 combines with J gene TRBJ2-7; TRBD1 matches at 8 bases. V shed 5 bases, J shed 2 bases, and the junction held 6 bases outside the gene matches. The CDR3 is 14 amino acids. The germline V gene encodes CDR1 SGHRS and CDR2 YFSETQ. The CDR3 loop reads CASRVQGGAYEQYF. The CDR3 DNA sequence: TGCGCCAGCAGGGTACAGGGGGGAGCCTACGAGCAGTACTTC.

This clonotype was seen at least ten times. The chain couples TRBV7-2 to TRBJ2-1; 11 bases line up with TRBD2. CDR3 size: 18 residues. After removal of 5 bases from V and 0 bases from J, the junction contained 9 bases not matched to a gene. CDR1 is SGHTA, CDR2 FQGNSA, per germline. CDR3: CASSPLRTSGSSYNEQFF. CDR3 nucleotides: TGTGCCAGCAGCCCACTCCGCACTAGCGGGAGCTCCTACAATGAGCAGTTCTTC.

The sample holds a few counts of this clonotype. The chain uses TRBV4-1 and TRBJ1-2; tentative D call: TRBD1 (6 bases). Trimming stripped 0 bases from V and 7 bases from J, with 18 bases between. CDR3 length: 16 amino acids. Germline loops: CDR1 MGHRA, CDR2 YSYEKL. The CDR3 loop is CASSQDLQGLDSGYTF. CDR3 DNA sequence: TGCGCCAGCAGCCAAGACCTCCAGGGGCTAGACAGTGGCTACACCTTC.

This clonotype occurred a few times. This sequence joins TRBV4-3 and TRBJ1-1; D perhaps matches TRBD1 (6 bases). CDR3 length equals 16 residues. Trimming shortened V by 0 bases and J by 1 base, and 12 bases separated the two germline ends. The germline gives CDR1 LGHNA, CDR2 YSLEER. CDR3 nucleotide sequence: TGCGCCAGCAGCCAAGACTACGACAGGACGAACACTGAAGCTTTCTTT. Translated: CASSQDYDRTNTEAFF.

This rearrangement joins TRBV5-4 to TRBJ1-2; D may be TRBD1 (5 bases). The CDR3 extends over 14 amino acids. CDR1 is SGHNT, CDR2 YYREEE, per germline (reference sequence). Trimming removed 0 bases at V and 4 bases at J, with 10 bases between. CDR3 sequence (DNA): TGTGCCAGCAGCTTGGAGGCAGGGTTCTATGGCTACACCTTC. Its translation is CASSLEAGFYGYTF. The full variable domain, in which reference TRBV5-4 and TRBJ1-2 provide the parts outside the CDR3, is ETGVTQSPTHLIKTRGQQVTLRCSSQSGHNTVSWYQQALGQGPQFIFQYYREEENGRGNFPPRFSGLQFPNYSSELNVNALELDDSALYLCASSLEAGFYGYTFGSGTRLTVV.

J is TRBJ2-3 and V is TRBV19, with D possibly being TRBD2 (6 bases). The length of the CDR3 is 17 residues. The germline CDR1 and CDR2 sequences are LNHDA and SQIVND (reference sequence). Trimming removed 5 bases at V and 4 bases at J, with 22 bases between. The CDR3: CASSYLGTRLGADTQYF. The CDR3 bases are TGTGCCAGTAGTTACCTGGGCACCCGACTAGGGGCAGATACGCAGTATTTT.